These 7 T cell receptor beta chains were all obtained from the same sample, sequenced in a study of blood T cell repertoires in COVID-19 (dated by TCRdb to 2018 to 2020). The library relied on the immunoSEQ multiplex PCR assay. Entries here come from immuneACCESS through TCRdb and include only in-frame sequences with V and J called. Some clones fail to appear in such tables; in the studies checked, an unresolved V gene covers under half of the shortfall, and the cause of the remainder is unknown. The sample data list 150,000 or so clones, and around nine tenths of these were observed just once. About 2% of the sample is in the top ten clones. Material: peripheral blood. The receptors come from a human donor in a cohort sampled during active COVID-19.

The chain employs TRBV5-8 and TRBJ1-6, with 8 nucleotides matching TRBD1. The CDR3 consists of 14 residues. Germline V gives CDR1 SGHTS, CDR2 YDEGEE. The trim removed 0 bases at V and 10 bases at J, leaving 3 bases unmatched. The CDR3 is CASSLDRGKSPLHF. CDR3 nucleotides: TGTGCCAGCAGCTTGGACAGGGGGAAGTCACCCCTCCACTTT.

The chain uses TRBV28 and TRBJ2-3; TRBD2 agrees at 9 bases. The germline CDR1 and CDR2 sequences are MDHEN and SYDVKM. This CDR3 has 17 residues. V was clipped by 1 base and J by 2 bases; unmatched bases: 7. The DNA for the CDR3 is TGTGCCAGCAGTTTATTATTAGCGGGGGACCTCACAGATACGCAGTATTTT. It encodes CASSLLLAGDLTDTQYF. The full variable domain, with the rest looked up from reference TRBV28 and TRBJ2-3, is DVKVTQSSRYLVKRTGEKVFLECVQDMDHENMFWYRQDPGLGLRLIYFSYDVKMKEKGDIPEGYSVSREKKERFSLILESASTNQTSMYLCASSLLLAGDLTDTQYFGPGTRLTVL.

The chain has TRBV24-1 and TRBJ2-4; D may be TRBD1 (6 bases). The CDR3 runs 17 residues. Germline assignment: CDR1 KGHDR and CDR2 SFDVKD. V lost 2 bases and J 1 base, leaving 14 bases between the germline ends. CDR3 DNA sequence: TGTGCCACCAGTGATTCGACCGAGAGGGGGGCCAAAAACATTCAGTACTTC. Its translation: CATSDSTERGAKNIQYF.

The V and J genes are TRBV5-6 and TRBJ1-1, with D possibly TRBD1 on 6 matching bases. The CDR3 length is 14 residues. V was trimmed by 4 bases and J by 0 bases, leaving 10 bases between them. CDR1 and CDR2 (germline): SGHDT, YYEEEE. In DNA form, the CDR3 reads TGTGCCAGCAGCCCCGGGACATTGAACACTGAAGCTTTCTTT. Its protein is CASSPGTLNTEAFF.

This chain links TRBV19 with TRBJ2-5, with D possibly matching TRBD1 (5 bases). The CDR3 extends over 15 amino acids. CDR1 and CDR2 (germline): LNHDA, SQIVND (reference sequence). Between the trimmed V and J ends, which lost 0 bases and 1 base, there was a span of 9 bases. CDR3 DNA sequence: TGTGCCAGTAGTATAGATCCAGGGCTCCAAGAGACCCAGTACTTC. Translation: CASSIDPGLQETQYF. The whole variable domain, remainder taken from reference TRBV19 and TRBJ2-5, is DGGITQSPKYLFRKEGQNVTLSCEQNLNHDAMYWYRQDPGQGLRLIYYSQIVNDFQKGDIAEGYSVSREKKESFPLTVTSAQKNPTAFYLCASSIDPGLQETQYFGPGTRLLVL.

The chain employs TRBV20-1 and TRBJ1-5; D is ambiguous. Germline V gene sequence: CDR1 DFQATT, CDR2 SNEGSKA (reference sequence). V lost 3 bases to trimming and J lost 2 bases, with 8 bases between them. The CDR3 is 13 amino acids. The CDR3: CSASLGGNQPQHF. Written as DNA, the CDR3 is TGCAGTGCTAGTCTCGGGGGCAATCAGCCCCAGCATTTT.

The chain employs TRBV28 and TRBJ2-2; 8 bases are shared with TRBD2. The CDR3 extends over 15 amino acids. Germline values: CDR1 MDHEN, CDR2 SYDVKM. V shed 7 bases, J shed 1 base, and the junction held 5 bases outside the gene matches. The CDR3 spells CASNIAGMNTGELFF. The CDR3 nucleotides are TGTGCCAGCAACATAGCGGGGATGAACACCGGGGAGCTGTTTTTT.